The sequence of this T cell receptor beta chain was determined in a study of T-cell memory formation after mild COVID-19. The CDR3 runs to 13 residues. CDR1 MNHNY and CDR2 SVGAGI come from the germline V gene (reference sequence). With V trimmed by 6 bases and J by 12 bases, 8 bases remained unmatched. Each CDR3 protein gets one entry after TCRdb re-called the 5' RACE reads with MiXCR. Of 550,000 to 600,000 distinct CDR3 sequences in the sample, roughly 20% were seen once. The clonotype was recovered from an adult woman who had mild COVID-19 (a few samples of this study predate the infection). Cell type and time point are not known. The specimen was PBMCs or a T cell subset sorted from them (not recorded which). V is TRBV6-6 and J is TRBJ2-1; 10 bases align to TRBD1. The CDR3 reads CASSYRDRGGQFF. The CDR3, as DNA: TGTGCCAGCAGCTACCGGGACAGGGGTGGGCAGTTCTTC.